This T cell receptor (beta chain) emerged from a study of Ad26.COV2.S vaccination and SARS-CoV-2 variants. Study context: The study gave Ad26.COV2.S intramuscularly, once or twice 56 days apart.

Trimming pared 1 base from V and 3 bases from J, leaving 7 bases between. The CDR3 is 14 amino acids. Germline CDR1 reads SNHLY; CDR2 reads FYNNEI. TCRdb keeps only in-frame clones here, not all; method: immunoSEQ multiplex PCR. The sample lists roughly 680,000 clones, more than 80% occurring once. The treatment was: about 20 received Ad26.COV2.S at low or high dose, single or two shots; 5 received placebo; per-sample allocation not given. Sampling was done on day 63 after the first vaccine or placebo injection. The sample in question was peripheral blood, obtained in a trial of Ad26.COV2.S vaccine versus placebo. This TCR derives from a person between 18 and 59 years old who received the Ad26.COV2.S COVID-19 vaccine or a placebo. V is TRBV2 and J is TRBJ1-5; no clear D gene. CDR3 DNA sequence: TGTGCCAGCAGTGAAGAAGATCCCAATCAGCCCCAGCATTTT. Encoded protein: CASSEEDPNQPQHF.